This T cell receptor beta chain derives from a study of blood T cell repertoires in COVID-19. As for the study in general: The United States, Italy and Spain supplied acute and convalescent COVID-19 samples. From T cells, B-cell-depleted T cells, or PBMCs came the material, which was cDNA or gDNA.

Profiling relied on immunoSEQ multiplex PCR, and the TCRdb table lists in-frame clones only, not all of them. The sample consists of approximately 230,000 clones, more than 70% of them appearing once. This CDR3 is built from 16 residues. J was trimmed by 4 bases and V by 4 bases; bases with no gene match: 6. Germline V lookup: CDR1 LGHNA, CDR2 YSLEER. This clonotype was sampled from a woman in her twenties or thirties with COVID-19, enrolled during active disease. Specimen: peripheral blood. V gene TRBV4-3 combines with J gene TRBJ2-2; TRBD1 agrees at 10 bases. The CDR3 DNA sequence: TGCGCCAGCAGCCCAGCTAGGACAGGGGGCACCGGGGAGCTGTTTTTT. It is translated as CASSPARTGGTGELFF.